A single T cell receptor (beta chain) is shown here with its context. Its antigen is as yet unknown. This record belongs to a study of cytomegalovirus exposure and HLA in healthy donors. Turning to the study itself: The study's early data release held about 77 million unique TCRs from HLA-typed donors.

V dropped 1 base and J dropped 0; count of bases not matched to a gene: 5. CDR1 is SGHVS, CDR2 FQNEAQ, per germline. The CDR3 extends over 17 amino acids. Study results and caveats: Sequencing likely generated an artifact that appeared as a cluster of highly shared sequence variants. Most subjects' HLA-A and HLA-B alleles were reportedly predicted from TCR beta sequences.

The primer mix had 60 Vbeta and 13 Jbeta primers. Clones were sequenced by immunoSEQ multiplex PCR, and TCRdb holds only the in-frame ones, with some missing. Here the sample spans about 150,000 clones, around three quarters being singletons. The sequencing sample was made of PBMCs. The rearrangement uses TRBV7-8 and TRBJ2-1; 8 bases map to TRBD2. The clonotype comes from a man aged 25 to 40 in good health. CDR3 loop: CASSLGTSSSSYNEQFF. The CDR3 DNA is TGTGCCAGCAGCTTAGGGACTAGCAGTAGCTCCTACAATGAGCAGTTCTTC.